This T cell receptor (beta chain) emerged from a study of blood T cell repertoires in COVID-19 (dated by TCRdb to the early 2020s). General notes on the study: Samples from collaborators originated in the United States, Italy and Spain and spanned both the acute and convalescent phases of COVID-19. The prospective study material was composed of cDNA or gDNA derived from T cells, B-cell-depleted T cells, or PBMCs. Where HLA class I and class II types were available, the types were taken from metadata supplied by the sample provider, not from assay-based typing. The repertoires were released in a freely available public database intended as a resource for research on the immune response to SARS-CoV-2. The samples were drawn from two sources: the first 160 participants of the ongoing ImmuneRACE study, and approximately 1,300 subjects contributed by 6 global collaborators. The dataset comprised deeply sampled blood TCRbeta repertoires from subjects exposed to, actively infected with, or recovered from COVID-19. Nearly every sample came with metadata listing a de-identified subject ID, COVID-19 status, age in years and sex.

On this clone itself: The target of this receptor is not known. Nothing much larger sits one base from this clone, and base qualities are not available.

The immunoSEQ Assay, a bias-controlled multiplex PCR, was used to amplify TCRbeta CDR3 regions from genomic DNA. The study's own analysis went as follows. The number of nucleated cells in each sample was estimated by amplification of reference gene primers within the assay. To quantify the absolute abundance of each unique TCRbeta CDR3 rearrangement, sequence reads were collapsed and filtered. For each sample, productive Simpson clonality was calculated as the square root of Simpson's diversity index over productive rearrangements. The immuneACCESS repertoire file appears here via TCRdb, limited to in-frame rearrangements. These files lack a portion of the clones; in checked studies, under half of the deficit traces to unresolved V genes, and the cause of the others is not known. V, J and clone size are taken as reported in that table, and D and trimming were inferred from the DNA itself. Counted in this sample were 220,000 or so clones; around 83% of them appeared once. The ten largest account for 9.5% to 13% of the sample.

One collaborating source in Seattle enrolled patients during active infection and followed them longitudinally through the course of disease. Collaborating institutions collected whole blood in K2EDTA tubes following their own protocols. For TCRbeta analysis, collaborators shipped samples in one of three forms: frozen whole blood, isolated PBMCs, or DNA extracted from either of those sample types. Overall results and qualifications from the work: The amount of clinical and demographic metadata varied by source and participant and was provided uncurated.

The CDR3, from cysteine to phenylalanine, totals 14 residues. The DNA shown is the 42-base CDR3, in frame from base 1. From V the trimming removes 6 bases and from J it removes 3 bases, while the gene matches leave 5 bases of the junction unaccounted for. The germline V gene provides CDR1 MNHEY and CDR2 SVGEGT. The sequence is built from TRBV6-2 or TRBV6-3 and TRBJ2-5, and 9 junction bases match TRBD1. The clonotype comes from a woman aged 45 to 65 with COVID-19, enrolled during active disease. Sequencing used peripheral blood. The nucleotides read TGTGCCAGCAGCCGAGGGACAGGGAAAGAGACCCAGTACTTC. Its coded protein is CASSRGTGKETQYF.